Only a few counts were recorded for the clone carrying this TCR beta chain. Its matching antigen is unknown. The record originates from a study of regulatory dendritic cells for organ transplantation. Study findings and constraints: Resting memory CD8+ T cells held the most alloreactive clonotypes. Mature dendritic cells appeared to drive more memory CD8+ clonal expansion than regulatory ones.

Memory T cells were CD45RO+, naive were CD45RA+, sorted by FACS. Germline assignment: CDR1 MNHNY and CDR2 SVGAGI (reference sequence). The germline V and J ends were trimmed by 4 bases and 4 bases, with 16 bases remaining between them. The CDR3 sequence is 15 residues long. Profiled with immunoSEQ multiplex PCR; TCRdb holds only in-frame clones, not every one. The sample yields some 10,000 clones, 72% seen once. The sequencing sample was made of memory CD8+ T cells from blood. Subset reported: CD45RO+ memory T cells. The source of this sequence is a human donor in good health. The rearrangement joins TRBV6-6 to TRBJ1-1; D is undetermined. This CDR3 is CASSWRAEGGTEAFF. The CDR3 nucleotides are TGTGCCAGCAGTTGGAGGGCCGAGGGCGGCACTGAAGCTTTCTTT.